This T cell receptor (beta chain) originates from a study of T cells in Graves' hyperthyroidism and ophthalmopathy. Amplification of TCR beta CDR3 regions was performed using RNA transcripts as template. First-round RT-PCR with HTBI primers amplified the TCR CDR3 region. MiXCR, run by TCRdb on the multiplex PCR reads, gives a single entry per CDR3 protein. The profile shows 400,000 to 600,000 distinct CDR3 sequences, roughly a sixth of them singletons. This receptor was obtained from a young woman with Graves' ophthalmopathy. The specimen was blood.

The chain's CDR3 is CASSYEGAGNEQYF. CDR3 nucleotides: TGTGCCAGCAGTTACGAGGGGGCAGGCAACGAGCAGTACTTC. J is TRBJ2-7 and V is TRBV6-5; 7 bases map to TRBD1. CDR3 length: 14 amino acids. J lost 5 bases, V lost 2 bases, and 6 bases had no gene match. Per the germline V gene, CDR1 is MNHEY and CDR2 is SVGAGI.